This is a list of T cell receptor beta chains from one sample in a study of high-grade serous ovarian cancer treatment subgroups. Method: immunoSEQ multiplex PCR; TCRdb's copy keeps in-frame clones and lacks some. The sample contains about 8,500 clones, about 70% of which appear only once. Sequencing was performed on tumor tissue. These receptors were obtained from a human donor with high-grade serous ovarian cancer. Each CDR3 is given with its conserved first and last residue. Each record gives: clone size, D gene, J gene, V gene, CDR3 DNA, CDR3 protein. The D gene is left open where the match is weak. Clone size is given for some rows only: seen once, a few or many times, or a class if the clone is expanded.

clone_size: .
d_call: .
j_call: TRBJ1-6
v_call: TRBV9
cdr3_nt: TGTGCCAGCAGCGGAGGGGGGACGTATTCACCCCTCCACTTT
cdr3_aa: CASSGGGTYSPLHF

clone_size: .
d_call: TRBD1
j_call: TRBJ1-4
v_call: TRBV6-1
cdr3_nt: TGTGCCAGCAGTGAACAACAGGGGGGTAATGAAAAACTGTTTTTT
cdr3_aa: CASSEQQGGNEKLFF

clone_size: .
d_call: .
j_call: TRBJ1-3
v_call: TRBV6-5
cdr3_nt: TGTGCCAGCAGTTACACCCCACAGGGTCCTGGAAACACCATATATTTT
cdr3_aa: CASSYTPQGPGNTIYF

clone_size: medium-sized
d_call: .
j_call: TRBJ2-5
v_call: TRBV4-1
cdr3_nt: TGCGCCAGCAGCCAAGAAGTGGGGGGGGCAGGTCAAGAGACCCAGTACTTC
cdr3_aa: CASSQEVGGAGQETQYF

clone_size: .
d_call: .
j_call: TRBJ1-2
v_call: TRBV2
cdr3_nt: TGTGCCAGCAGTCCAACGCCGGGAGAGGATGGCTACACCTTC
cdr3_aa: CASSPTPGEDGYTF

clone_size: .
d_call: TRBD1
j_call: TRBJ2-2
v_call: TRBV5-1
cdr3_nt: TGCGCCAGCAGCTTACTACAGGGGTCCGGGGAGCTGTTTTTT
cdr3_aa: CASSLLQGSGELFF

clone_size: .
d_call: .
j_call: TRBJ1-6
v_call: TRBV2
cdr3_nt: TGTGCCAGCAGGTACGACAGAGATTCACCCCTCCACTTT
cdr3_aa: CASRYDRDSPLHF

clone_size: .
d_call: .
j_call: TRBJ2-7
v_call: TRBV20-1
cdr3_nt: TGCAGTGCTAGAGATTCCTACGAGCAGTACTTC
cdr3_aa: CSARDSYEQYF

clone_size: .
d_call: .
j_call: TRBJ2-2
v_call: TRBV10-2
cdr3_nt: TGCGCCAGCAGCTTCATAACCGGGGAGCTGTTTTTT
cdr3_aa: CASSFITGELFF

clone_size: .
d_call: TRBD2
j_call: TRBJ2-6
v_call: TRBV4-3
cdr3_nt: TGCGCCAGCAGCCAAGATACGGGGGGGCTTTCTGGGGCCAACGTCCTGACTTTC
cdr3_aa: CASSQDTGGLSGANVLTF

clone_size: .
d_call: .
j_call: TRBJ1-1
v_call: TRBV19
cdr3_nt: TGTGCCAGTAGACGCCCCGGGAGGGTCCTAACTGAAGCTTTCTTT
cdr3_aa: CASRRPGRVLTEAFF

clone_size: .
d_call: TRBD2
j_call: TRBJ2-1
v_call: TRBV5-1
cdr3_nt: TGCGCCAGCAGCCCCAGGAGCGGGGGGTCCGGTGAGCAGTTCTTC
cdr3_aa: CASSPRSGGSGEQFF

clone_size: .
d_call: .
j_call: TRBJ2-7
v_call: TRBV7-9
cdr3_nt: TGTGCCAGCAGCTTATCTTCCAGGGATTACGAGCAGTACTTC
cdr3_aa: CASSLSSRDYEQYF

clone_size: once
d_call: .
j_call: TRBJ1-3
v_call: TRBV20-1
cdr3_nt: TGCAGTGCTAGCCATGGAAACACCATATATTTT
cdr3_aa: CSASHGNTIYF

clone_size: .
d_call: .
j_call: TRBJ1-1
v_call: TRBV6-1
cdr3_nt: TGTGCCAGCAGTGAGGAGACAGGGAACACTGAAGCTTTCTTT
cdr3_aa: CASSEETGNTEAFF

clone_size: once
d_call: .
j_call: TRBJ2-1
v_call: TRBV6-1
cdr3_nt: TGTGCCAGCAGTCGCGGGACAATCAGTGGGTTCTTC
cdr3_aa: CASSRGTISGFF

clone_size: .
d_call: TRBD2
j_call: TRBJ2-5
v_call: TRBV9
cdr3_nt: TGTGCCAGCAGCCCCCGGGGGAGCGGGGGCGGTGAGACCCAGTACTTC
cdr3_aa: CASSPRGSGGGETQYF

clone_size: .
d_call: TRBD1
j_call: TRBJ1-6
v_call: TRBV11-2
cdr3_nt: TGTGCCAGCAGCTTAGTCCGGACAGGGGGCGACAATTCACCCCTCCACTTT
cdr3_aa: CASSLVRTGGDNSPLHF

clone_size: .
d_call: .
j_call: TRBJ2-7
v_call: TRBV9
cdr3_nt: TGTGCCAGCAGCGTAGGGGACTCCCACTACGAGCAGTACTTC
cdr3_aa: CASSVGDSHYEQYF

clone_size: .
d_call: .
j_call: TRBJ1-1
v_call: TRBV9
cdr3_nt: TGTGCCAGCAGCGAGGGGAGGGGGGCGAATACTGAAGCTTTCTTT
cdr3_aa: CASSEGRGANTEAFF

clone_size: .
d_call: TRBD2
j_call: TRBJ2-1
v_call: TRBV4-2
cdr3_nt: TGTGCCAGCAGCCAAGATCGTAGCGGGGATACCAATGAGCAGTTCTTC
cdr3_aa: CASSQDRSGDTNEQFF

clone_size: .
d_call: .
j_call: TRBJ1-4
v_call: TRBV5-8
cdr3_nt: TGTGCCAGCAGCTTGCGGGGAGGGAGCTCCTCTAATGAAAAACTGTTTTTT
cdr3_aa: CASSLRGGSSSNEKLFF

clone_size: .
d_call: .
j_call: TRBJ2-5
v_call: TRBV6-6
cdr3_nt: TGTGCCAGCGCCCCAATTTGGACAAACCTCAGGGAGCAGTACTTC
cdr3_aa: CASAPIWTNLREQYF

clone_size: .
d_call: TRBD1
j_call: TRBJ2-2
v_call: TRBV15
cdr3_nt: TGTGCCACCAGCAGAGCTTACTTGAACAGGGGAACCGGGGAGCTGTTTTTT
cdr3_aa: CATSRAYLNRGTGELFF

clone_size: .
d_call: .
j_call: TRBJ1-2
v_call: TRBV19
cdr3_nt: TGTGCCAGTAAAACGGTTACTAACTATGGCTACACCTTC
cdr3_aa: CASKTVTNYGYTF

clone_size: few
d_call: TRBD1
j_call: TRBJ1-1
v_call: TRBV29-1
cdr3_nt: TGCAGCGTTGAACCTTGGACAGGGGTACACACTGAAGCTTTCTTT
cdr3_aa: CSVEPWTGVHTEAFF

clone_size: once
d_call: .
j_call: TRBJ2-3
v_call: TRBV13
cdr3_nt: TGTGCCAGCACACTAGGGACCACAGATACGCAGTATTTT
cdr3_aa: CASTLGTTDTQYF

clone_size: .
d_call: .
j_call: TRBJ2-1
v_call: TRBV25-1
cdr3_nt: TGTGCCAGCAGTGTAGGGTCCTCCTACAATGAGCAGTTCTTC
cdr3_aa: CASSVGSSYNEQFF

clone_size: .
d_call: .
j_call: TRBJ2-3
v_call: TRBV4-3
cdr3_nt: TGCGCCAGCAGCCTTCGGGCAGTCAGCACAGATACGCAGTATTTT
cdr3_aa: CASSLRAVSTDTQYF

clone_size: few
d_call: .
j_call: TRBJ1-1
v_call: TRBV5-1
cdr3_nt: TGCGCCAGCAGCTCACAGGGAAACACTGAAGCTTTCTTT
cdr3_aa: CASSSQGNTEAFF

clone_size: .
d_call: .
j_call: TRBJ1-1
v_call: TRBV7-2
cdr3_nt: TGTGCCAGCAGTGTGAGACGGAGCACTGAAGCTTTCTTT
cdr3_aa: CASSVRRSTEAFF

clone_size: .
d_call: TRBD1
j_call: TRBJ2-2
v_call: TRBV7-6
cdr3_nt: TGTGCCAGCAGCTCTTGGACAGGGGTGAACGGGGAGCTGTTTTTT
cdr3_aa: CASSSWTGVNGELFF

clone_size: .
d_call: TRBD1
j_call: TRBJ2-7
v_call: TRBV5-1
cdr3_nt: TGCGCCAGCAGCTTGGAGGCAGGGGGATTTAGCGAGCAGTACTTC
cdr3_aa: CASSLEAGGFSEQYF

clone_size: .
d_call: TRBD1
j_call: TRBJ1-2
v_call: TRBV19
cdr3_nt: TGTGCCAGTAGACCCGGGACAGCCTATGGCTACACCTTC
cdr3_aa: CASRPGTAYGYTF

clone_size: .
d_call: TRBD1
j_call: TRBJ2-7
v_call: TRBV6-5
cdr3_nt: TGTGCCAGCAGTCTGTCGACAGGGAGCTACGAGCAGTACTTC
cdr3_aa: CASSLSTGSYEQYF

clone_size: once
d_call: TRBD2
j_call: TRBJ2-1
v_call: TRBV10-3
cdr3_nt: TGTGCCATCAGTGATTGGGCGGGGGCCTACAATGAGCAGTTCTTC
cdr3_aa: CAISDWAGAYNEQFF

clone_size: .
d_call: .
j_call: TRBJ1-6
v_call: TRBV7-3
cdr3_nt: TGTGCCAGCAGTTACGCCGGGAGGGATTCACCCCTCCACTTT
cdr3_aa: CASSYAGRDSPLHF

clone_size: few
d_call: .
j_call: TRBJ1-1
v_call: TRBV9
cdr3_nt: TGTGCCAGCAGCGGATCCGGGACCCGAGGCATGGAAGCTTTCTTT
cdr3_aa: CASSGSGTRGMEAFF

clone_size: once
d_call: .
j_call: TRBJ2-2
v_call: TRBV5-6
cdr3_nt: TGTGCCAGCAGCTTGGTCGGGCCGTGGGTGGGCACCGGGGAGCTGTTTTTT
cdr3_aa: CASSLVGPWVGTGELFF

clone_size: .
d_call: TRBD1
j_call: TRBJ1-2
v_call: TRBV6-5
cdr3_nt: TGTGCCAGCTCGGACCCTTGGACAGGAGCCTATGGCTACACCTTC
cdr3_aa: CASSDPWTGAYGYTF

clone_size: .
d_call: .
j_call: TRBJ2-6
v_call: TRBV10-1
cdr3_nt: TGCGCCAGCAGTGAGGTAATTAGGGCTGTGCTCTCTGGGGCCAACGTCCTGACTTTC
cdr3_aa: CASSEVIRAVLSGANVLTF

clone_size: .
d_call: .
j_call: TRBJ1-2
v_call: TRBV6-5
cdr3_nt: TGTGCCAGCAGTTACCTCACGGATGAGGCTAACTATGGCTACACCTTC
cdr3_aa: CASSYLTDEANYGYTF

clone_size: medium-sized
d_call: TRBD1
j_call: TRBJ1-5
v_call: TRBV2
cdr3_nt: TGTGCCAGCAGCGCGGGACAGCAGAGCAATCAGCCCCAGCATTTT
cdr3_aa: CASSAGQQSNQPQHF

clone_size: .
d_call: .
j_call: TRBJ1-2
v_call: TRBV30
cdr3_nt: TGTGCCTGGAGTGTACGAAACCTGCCAGGGGGCTACACCTTC
cdr3_aa: CAWSVRNLPGGYTF

clone_size: .
d_call: TRBD1
j_call: TRBJ2-1
v_call: TRBV5-1
cdr3_nt: TGCGCCAGCAGCTTGGGGGGCAGGGGGAACAATGAGCAGTTCTTC
cdr3_aa: CASSLGGRGNNEQFF

clone_size: .
d_call: .
j_call: TRBJ1-2
v_call: TRBV2
cdr3_nt: TGTGCCAGCAGTGAATACGGGGGCGGTATCAATGGCTACACCTTC
cdr3_aa: CASSEYGGGINGYTF

clone_size: .
d_call: .
j_call: TRBJ1-4
v_call: TRBV7-9
cdr3_nt: TGTGCCAGCAGGCCGCAGGGGTTCGGTGAAAAACTGTTTTTT
cdr3_aa: CASRPQGFGEKLFF

clone_size: few
d_call: .
j_call: TRBJ2-2
v_call: TRBV10-2
cdr3_nt: TGCGCCAGCAGAGAGTGGATAGGGGAGTCCACCGGGGAGCTGTTTTTT
cdr3_aa: CASREWIGESTGELFF

clone_size: .
d_call: .
j_call: TRBJ1-1
v_call: TRBV7-8
cdr3_nt: TGTGCCAGCAGCCTGATAGAGAACACTGAAGCTTTCTTT
cdr3_aa: CASSLIENTEAFF

clone_size: few
d_call: .
j_call: TRBJ2-3
v_call: TRBV29-1
cdr3_nt: TGCAGCGTTGCTGGAGGGGATTCAGATACGCAGTATTTT
cdr3_aa: CSVAGGDSDTQYF

clone_size: .
d_call: .
j_call: TRBJ1-1
v_call: TRBV5-4
cdr3_nt: TGTGCCAGCAGCGATTGGACGTTGAACACTGAAGCTTTCTTT
cdr3_aa: CASSDWTLNTEAFF

clone_size: .
d_call: .
j_call: TRBJ1-3
v_call: TRBV6-1
cdr3_nt: TGTGCCAGCGTCCCATGGGGGGTGCCTGGAAACACCATATATTTT
cdr3_aa: CASVPWGVPGNTIYF

clone_size: once
d_call: TRBD1
j_call: TRBJ1-1
v_call: TRBV19
cdr3_nt: TGTGCCAGTAGTACTTTCCGGGACAGGGGAGGGAGTGAAGCTTTCTTT
cdr3_aa: CASSTFRDRGGSEAFF

clone_size: .
d_call: TRBD2
j_call: TRBJ2-2
v_call: TRBV2
cdr3_nt: TGTGCCAGCAGACGACTAGCGGGGGGCCCGAACACCGGGGAGCTGTTTTTT
cdr3_aa: CASRRLAGGPNTGELFF

clone_size: .
d_call: TRBD1
j_call: TRBJ2-2
v_call: TRBV10-3
cdr3_nt: TGTGCCACGGGGAGGGGACAGGGAGTCACCGGGGAGCTGTTTTTT
cdr3_aa: CATGRGQGVTGELFF

clone_size: .
d_call: .
j_call: TRBJ1-6
v_call: TRBV2
cdr3_nt: TGTGCCAGCAGTGAATTTGAGAACAGAAAGGGATCACCCCTCCACTTT
cdr3_aa: CASSEFENRKGSPLHF

clone_size: .
d_call: TRBD1
j_call: TRBJ2-5
v_call: TRBV9
cdr3_nt: TGTGCCAGCAGCGAGGCCACAGGGGGCCGAGAGACCCAGTACTTC
cdr3_aa: CASSEATGGRETQYF

clone_size: .
d_call: .
j_call: TRBJ1-1
v_call: TRBV6-6
cdr3_nt: TGTGCCAGCAGTTACCGTGGCTCTGAAGCTTTCTTT
cdr3_aa: CASSYRGSEAFF

clone_size: .
d_call: TRBD1
j_call: TRBJ1-2
v_call: TRBV19
cdr3_nt: TGTGCCAGTAGTAGGAACAGGGGAATGAGGGGCTATGGCTACACCTTC
cdr3_aa: CASSRNRGMRGYGYTF